The 2 T cell receptor beta chains reported below all come from one sample, sequenced in a study of T cell responses to AZD1222 COVID-19 vaccine. TCRdb keeps only in-frame clones here, not all; method: immunoSEQ multiplex PCR. The data contain 75,000 to 80,000 clones, roughly nine tenths of them singletons. This specimen consisted of peripheral blood, obtained 28 days after the second AZD1222 dose. These receptors all stem from an adult who received the AZD1222 COVID-19 vaccine.

The J gene is TRBJ2-3, the V gene TRBV27; 7 nucleotides align to TRBD2. After removal of 3 bases from V and 5 bases from J, the junction contained 5 bases not matched to a gene. The CDR3 extends over 14 amino acids. Germline CDR1 reads MNHEY; CDR2 reads SMNVEV (reference sequence). The chain's CDR3 is CASSFGLGGDTQYF. Written as DNA, the CDR3 is TGTGCCAGCAGTTTTGGACTAGGAGGAGATACGCAGTATTTT.

The chain couples TRBV5-4 to TRBJ1-4; 11 nucleotides align to TRBD1. Germline lookup yields CDR1 SGHNT and CDR2 YYREEE (reference sequence). V was pared by 3 bases and J by 4 bases, with 2 bases of the junction left unmatched. The CDR3 runs to 15 residues. The CDR3 sequence: CASSWGTGGNEKLFF. DNA of the CDR3: TGTGCCAGCAGCTGGGGGACAGGGGGTAATGAAAAACTGTTTTTT. Full variable domain (remainder filled in from reference TRBV5-4 and TRBJ1-4): ETGVTQSPTHLIKTRGQQVTLRCSSQSGHNTVSWYQQALGQGPQFIFQYYREEENGRGNFPPRFSGLQFPNYSSELNVNALELDDSALYLCASSWGTGGNEKLFFGSGTQLSVL.